The clone carrying this TCR beta chain was picked up many times. Its antigen is undetermined. A read error may account for a junction end that differs from germline. The CDR3 loop spans 10 amino acids. Germline V gene sequence: CDR1 DFQATT, CDR2 SNEGSKA (reference sequence). This library used around 0.4 ug RNA and molecular barcoded adaptors spanning alpha/delta and beta/gamma chains. TCRdb itself ran the reads through MiXCR, one entry per CDR3 protein. This sample carries about 47,000 distinct CDR3 sequences, approximately 12% of them seen once, and the ten largest clones take 13% to 15%. This sample is drawn from a study of read filtering for tumor transcriptome and immune sequencing. Across the whole study: Mean patient age was about 66 years, range roughly 45 to 80; around 16 male, 14 to 15 female. TCR-mapped reads were about 3.5 to 10.27 million with IR-seq versus about 80 to 1273 with RNA-seq. Notes on the study in general: The sorted CD138-negative fraction was a mixed bone marrow immune population, not purified T cells.

The sequence was obtained from a donor aged 40 or older with multiple myeloma. The chain links TRBV20-1 to TRBJ2-3, with D possibly being TRBD2 (5 bases). The sample comprised a population of CD138-negative cells sorted from bone marrow. The CDR3: CSARVDGLGF. The CDR3 DNA reads as TGCAGTGCTAGAGTTGACGGACTGGGTTTT.